These 25 T cell receptor beta chains came from one sample sequenced in a study of brain metastases from non-small cell lung cancer. Sequenced by immunoSEQ multiplex PCR; TCRdb stores in-frame clones only, minus some. The sample comprises about 1,300 clones, 90% of which are singletons, and under 8% rests with the top ten. Sample: primary lung tumor tissue. The receptors were sampled from a donor older than 35 with non-small cell lung cancer.

Comments on this clone: A junction boundary mismatches the germline segment, possibly from a read error. Other DNA sequences of this sample code for an identical CDR3. The genes are TRBV6-1 and TRBJ1-6, with 7 bases matching TRBD1. CDR3 length: 19 residues. The V gene's germline CDR1 is MNHNS and CDR2 SASEGT. In DNA form, the CDR3 reads TGTGCCAGTAGTGAAGGCGGGACAGCAAGGAGGTCCTATAATTCACCCCTCCACTTT. Translating gives CASSEGGTARRSYNSPLHF.

This chain links TRBV5-1 with TRBJ1-6, with no clear D. The ends were cut back, 3 bases at V and 8 bases at J, with 9 bases in the middle. The CDR3 is made up of 13 amino acids. CDR1 SGHRS and CDR2 YFSETQ come from the germline V gene. CDR3 coding DNA: TGCGCCAGCAGCTCCGGAGACTATTCACCCCTCCACTTT. Residues: CASSSGDYSPLHF.

A note on this clone: A junction boundary mismatches the germline segment, possibly from a read error. V gene TRBV7-8 combines with J gene TRBJ2-7, with D possibly being TRBD1 (6 bases). Germline assignment: CDR1 SGHVS and CDR2 FQNEAQ. The CDR3 covers 13 residues. CDR3 amino acids: CTSSSDRSNEQYF. In DNA form, the CDR3 reads TGTACCAGCAGCTCCGACAGGAGCAACGAGCAGTACTTC.

The chain combines TRBV3-1 (or the pseudogene TRBV3-2) with TRBJ1-3; maybe TRBD1 (5 bases). Germline-derived CDR1 and CDR2 are LGHDT and YNNKEL (reference sequence). Trimming stripped 3 bases from V and 3 bases from J, with 18 bases between. The CDR3 runs 17 residues. CDR3 sequence: CASSHPGWRDFGNTIYF. The DNA for the CDR3 is TGTGCCAGCAGCCATCCGGGGTGGAGGGACTTTGGAAACACCATATATTTT.

A remark on this clone: The germline gene is not matched at one end of the junction; a read error may be the cause. The rearrangement links TRBV7-6 to TRBJ1-1, with a possible D match to TRBD1 (6 bases). Looked up from germline, CDR1 is SGHVS and CDR2 is FNYEAQ. CDR3 length: 12 residues. The CDR3 sequence is CVSSQGNTEAFF. In nucleotides, the CDR3 is TGTGTCAGCAGCCAGGGGAACACTGAAGCTTTTTTT.

Worth noting for this clone: At one boundary the junction diverges from the germline segment, which might be a read error. This CDR3 is also generated by other DNA sequences in the sample. The J gene is TRBJ2-1, the V gene TRBV29-1, with D hard to call. Germline V gene lookup returns CDR1 SQVTM and CDR2 ANQGSEA. CDR3 length: 13 amino acids. Written as DNA, the CDR3 is TGCAGCGTTGCACTTAGCTCCTACAATGAACAGTTCTTC. It is translated as CSVALSSYNEQFF.

The V call is TRBV6-5, the J call TRBJ1-1, with D perhaps matching TRBD1 (5 bases). Germline CDR1 MNHEY, CDR2 SVGAGI. The CDR3 is made up of 15 amino acids. The V gene lost 6 bases and the J gene lost 5 bases, with 19 bases spanning the gap. Written as DNA, the CDR3 is TGTGCCAGCAGCGAGGGGAGGGTTCAAGTAACTGAAGCTTTCTTT. Protein: CASSEGRVQVTEAFF.

The V gene is TRBV7-2, the J gene TRBJ2-5; 7 positions agree with TRBD2. This CDR3 has 13 amino acids. The V gene end was trimmed by 1 base and the J gene end by 9 bases; junction bases not matched to a gene: 5. Germline V CDR1 and CDR2: SGHTA, FQGNSA. This chain's CDR3 is CASSLGDYLPQYF. CDR3 in DNA: TGTGCCAGCAGCTTAGGGGACTACTTACCCCAGTACTTC.

The chain combines TRBV3-1 (or the pseudogene TRBV3-2) with TRBJ1-2; D remains ambiguous. V was trimmed by 0 bases and J by 8 bases, leaving 10 bases between them. The CDR3 sequence is 13 residues long. CDR1 is LGHDT, CDR2 YNNKEL, per germline (reference sequence). CDR3 sequence reads: CASSQDLYGGYTF. The CDR3 nucleotides read TGTGCCAGCAGCCAAGATTTGTATGGAGGCTACACCTTC.

This clone is a singleton in its sample. The J gene is TRBJ2-7, the V gene TRBV9; 7 nucleotides agree with TRBD2. The CDR3 contains 15 residues. V lost 1 base and J lost 2; bases outside the gene matches: 6. Looked up from germline, CDR1 is SGDLS and CDR2 is YYNGEE. CDR3 nucleotides: TGTGCCAGCAGCGTAAGGCCTAGCGGTCCCTACGAGCAGTACTTC. This codes for CASSVRPSGPYEQYF.

V gene TRBV7-2 combines with J gene TRBJ2-1, with D unresolved. V lost 5 bases, J lost 5 bases, and 16 bases lay in between. Germline CDR1 SGHTA, CDR2 FQGNSA. CDR3 size: 15 residues. CDR3: CASSPGFSKHNEQFF. The CDR3 DNA reads TGTGCCAGCAGCCCCGGGTTCTCCAAACACAATGAGCAGTTCTTC.

The chain recombines TRBV5-1 with TRBJ1-6; TRBD1 matches at 10 bases. CDR3 length equals 18 residues. Germline V gene data show CDR1 as SGHRS and CDR2 as YFSETQ. V gave up 4 bases and J gave up 0 bases; unmatched junction bases: 7. CDR3 in amino acids: CASSLEGQGSSYNSPLHF. The CDR3 bases are TGCGCCAGCAGCCTAGAGGGACAGGGGAGCTCCTATAATTCACCCCTCCACTTT.

The chain employs TRBV10-3 and TRBJ2-4, with a weak D call TRBD2 (6 bases). CDR3 length: 19 residues. Trimming removed 7 bases from V and 8 bases from J, with 33 bases in between. CDR1 and CDR2 (germline): ENHRY, SYGVKD. CDR3 DNA sequence: TGTGCCATCAAACCGGGGGATGGCAGTTCTATCGGCATTGCGGACATTCAGTACTTC. Protein sequence: CAIKPGDGSSIGIADIQYF.

The chain joins TRBV19 to TRBJ1-5, with TRBD1 matching 8 bases. V lost 4 bases and J lost 0; bases outside the gene matches: 8. CDR1 is LNHDA, CDR2 SQIVND, per germline (reference sequence). CDR3 length: 17 amino acids. CDR3 sequence: CASSTDRGVYSNQPQHF. CDR3 DNA: TGTGCCAGTAGTACCGACAGGGGAGTCTATAGCAATCAGCCCCAGCATTTT. The whole variable domain, filled in from reference TRBV19 and TRBJ1-5, reads DGGITQSPKYLFRKEGQNVTLSCEQNLNHDAMYWYRQDPGQGLRLIYYSQIVNDFQKGDIAEGYSVSREKKESFPLTVTSAQKNPTAFYLCASSTDRGVYSNQPQHFGDGTRLSIL.

The chain uses TRBV28 and TRBJ2-1; 11 bases are shared with TRBD2. The CDR3 contains 18 residues. The V and J ends lost 5 bases and 5 bases, in that order; junction bases with no gene match: 14. CDR1 MDHEN and CDR2 SYDVKM come from the germline V gene. The CDR3 sequence is CASSPRRHSGGADNEQFF. The CDR3 coding sequence is TGTGCCAGCAGTCCCCGACGACATAGCGGGGGGGCGGACAATGAGCAGTTCTTC. The full variable domain, with the rest looked up from reference TRBV28 and TRBJ2-1, is DVKVTQSSRYLVKRTGEKVFLECVQDMDHENMFWYRQDPGLGLRLIYFSYDVKMKEKGDIPEGYSVSREKKERFSLILESASTNQTSMYLCASSPRRHSGGADNEQFFGPGTRLTVL.

The rearrangement links TRBV27 to TRBJ1-2; possible D gene TRBD1, 5 bases. CDR3 length: 13 amino acids. Germline-derived CDR1 and CDR2 are MNHEY and SMNVEV (reference sequence). V dropped 4 bases and J dropped 4 bases, with 10 bases sitting between them. CDR3 in amino acids: CASSWGFGYGYTF. The CDR3 region has the DNA TGTGCCAGCAGTTGGGGCTTCGGCTATGGCTACACCTTC.

The rearrangement joins TRBV14 to TRBJ2-3; 12 nucleotides align to TRBD2. CDR3 length equals 16 residues. Trimming at V came to 4 bases and at J to 2 bases, leaving 4 bases not matched to a gene. CDR1 and CDR2 from the germline V gene are SGHDN and FVKESK. The chain's CDR3 is CASSLLAGGPTDTQYF. The CDR3 bases are TGTGCCAGCAGCCTACTAGCGGGGGGACCCACAGATACGCAGTATTTT.

V and J are TRBV7-8 and TRBJ2-3, with 7 bases fitting TRBD2. The CDR3 loop spans 16 amino acids. Trimming at V came to 1 base and at J to 2 bases, leaving 6 bases not matched to a gene. CDR1 SGHVS and CDR2 FQNEAQ come from the germline V gene. Here the CDR3 reads CASSLGASGDTDTQYF. The DNA for the CDR3 is TGTGCCAGCAGCTTAGGCGCCAGCGGGGACACAGATACGCAGTATTTT.

The chain joins TRBV5-5 to TRBJ2-2; 10 bases align to TRBD2. J lost 6 bases, V lost 2 bases, and 7 bases had no gene match. This CDR3 is built from 16 residues. Germline lookup yields CDR1 SGHKS and CDR2 YYEKEE (reference sequence). This CDR3 is CASSLLAGSQAGELFF. The CDR3 DNA is TGTGCCAGCAGCTTACTAGCGGGGAGCCAGGCCGGGGAGCTGTTTTTT.

The chain uses TRBV12-3 or TRBV12-4 and TRBJ1-2; 7 nucleotides align to TRBD1. The V gene end was trimmed by 7 bases and the J gene end by 5 bases; junction bases not matched to a gene: 4. CDR3 size: 12 residues. The CDR3 is CASNQGGYGYTF. CDR3 nucleotide sequence: TGTGCCAGCAACCAGGGGGGTTATGGCTACACCTTC.

The genes are TRBV7-2 and TRBJ2-7, with 7 bases aligning to TRBD2. V lost 4 bases and J lost 5; bases outside the gene matches: 14. This CDR3 region has 16 residues. The germline CDR1 and CDR2 sequences are SGHTA and FQGNSA. Written as DNA, the CDR3 is TGTGCCAGCAGCTCGAGATGGACTAGAGTATACAACGAGCAGTACTTC. It translates to CASSSRWTRVYNEQYF.

This chain joins TRBV7-9 and TRBJ2-1, with a tentative D call TRBD2 (6 bases). Germline assignment: CDR1 SEHNR and CDR2 FQNEAQ (reference sequence). CDR3 length: 14 amino acids. V was clipped by 3 bases and J by 5 bases, with 11 bases between them. The CDR3 reads CASSFSGDHNEQFF. In nucleotides, the CDR3 is TGTGCCAGCAGCTTCTCGGGAGACCACAATGAGCAGTTCTTC.

This sequence joins TRBV6-1 and TRBJ1-3; no firm D call. Trimming stripped 0 bases from V and 1 base from J, with 7 bases between. Looked up from germline, CDR1 is MNHNS and CDR2 is SASEGT. The CDR3 contains 15 residues. The CDR3: CASSEAPVSGNTIYF. DNA for the CDR3: TGTGCCAGCAGTGAAGCGCCGGTTTCTGGAAACACCATATATTTT.

The V gene is TRBV21-1, the J gene TRBJ1-1; the table's D gene call, TRBD1, was not cross checked with the DNA. TRBV21-1 represents a pseudogene. The CDR3 has 15 amino acids. The CDR3 loop reads CASSKQGRVNTEAFF. DNA of the CDR3: TGTGCCAGCAGCAAACAAGGCAGGGTGAACACTGAAGCTTTCTTT.

This clone was found once. V is TRBV5-1 and J is TRBJ1-1; D may be TRBD1 (5 bases). V was pared by 0 bases and J by 0 bases, with 9 bases between. This CDR3 spans 15 amino acids. The germline CDR1 and CDR2 sequences are SGHRS and YFSETQ. CDR3 coding DNA: TGCGCCAGCAGCTTGGAACACAGGATGAACACTGAAGCTTTCTTT. This encodes CASSLEHRMNTEAFF.